This TCR beta chain was sequenced for a study of T cell changes during pregnancy in multiple sclerosis. The CDR3 runs to 10 residues. V dropped 8 bases and J dropped 9; count of bases not matched to a gene: 1. CDR1 and CDR2 from the germline V gene are MDHEN and SYDVKM. Clones were read by immunoSEQ multiplex PCR, and TCRdb kept only the in-frame ones, dropping some. Of tens of thousands of clones listed, under 95% are singletons. The J gene is TRBJ2-1, the V gene TRBV28; 7 bases are a match to TRBD2. This receptor was obtained from a female donor in good health, enrolled as a control in a pregnancy study. The sequencing here drew on peripheral blood, taken in the first trimester of pregnancy. CDR3 loop: CASRGVEQFF. CDR3 sequence (DNA): TGTGCCAGCCGGGGGGTTGAGCAGTTCTTC.